The present T cell receptor beta chain was sequenced within a study of PD-1 blockade in classical Hodgkin lymphoma. Sample time point: cycle 4 day 1 (C4D1), after 6 weeks of nivolumab. All trial patients relapsed after autologous stem cell transplantation. The method was immunoSEQ multiplex PCR; TCRdb's version includes in-frame clones alone and lacks a portion of them. The sample has some 48,000 clones; roughly 80% are singletons. On this clone: What it binds is not known.

General study findings and limits: Only CD4+ TCR diversity, not CD8+, had risen significantly by C4D1. The authors have not defined what causes the repertoire differences, possibly disease activity or prior therapy. The baseline diversity of complete responders showed similarity to that of newly diagnosed patients.

The germline CDR1 and CDR2 sequences are MNHEY and SVGAGI. The CDR3 sequence is 16 residues long. Trimming removed 4 bases at V and 7 bases at J, with 22 bases between. Sequencing used peripheral blood mononuclear cells (PBMCs), obtained before the fourth cycle of nivolumab. The chain joins TRBV6-5 to TRBJ1-2, with no clear D. The TCR sequence derives from a human donor with classical Hodgkin lymphoma. The CDR3 here is CASSFAGFSIRRGYTF. The CDR3 DNA reads TGTGCCAGCAGTTTCGCCGGGTTTTCAATCAGGCGTGGCTACACCTTC.